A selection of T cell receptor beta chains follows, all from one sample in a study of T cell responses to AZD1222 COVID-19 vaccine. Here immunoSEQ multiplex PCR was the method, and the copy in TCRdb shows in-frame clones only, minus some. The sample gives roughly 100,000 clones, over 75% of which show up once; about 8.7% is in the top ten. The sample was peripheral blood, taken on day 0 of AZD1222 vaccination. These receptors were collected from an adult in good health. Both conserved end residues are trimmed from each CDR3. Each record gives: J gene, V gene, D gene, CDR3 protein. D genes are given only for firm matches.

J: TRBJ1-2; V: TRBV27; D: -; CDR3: ASGHRDRYYGYT
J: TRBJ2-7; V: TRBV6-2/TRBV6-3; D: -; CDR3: ASSYSARLGTHEQY
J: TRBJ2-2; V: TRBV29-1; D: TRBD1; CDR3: SVRDRGGTGELF
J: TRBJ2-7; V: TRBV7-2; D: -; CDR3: ASSPSRADEQY
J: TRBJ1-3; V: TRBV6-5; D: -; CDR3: ASTGTLSGNTIY
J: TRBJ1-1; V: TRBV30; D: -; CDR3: AWSPTENTEAF
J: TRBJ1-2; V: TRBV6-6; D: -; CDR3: ASSPGIGGGANYGYT
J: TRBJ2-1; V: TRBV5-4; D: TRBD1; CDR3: ASSSPGQGKL
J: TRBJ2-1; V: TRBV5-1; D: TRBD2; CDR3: ASSPLTSANNEQF
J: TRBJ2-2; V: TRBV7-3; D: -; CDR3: ASSLRGHLPYPGELF
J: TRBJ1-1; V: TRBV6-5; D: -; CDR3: ASNSQGWGTEAF
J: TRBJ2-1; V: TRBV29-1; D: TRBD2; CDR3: SVGGLAGYNEQF
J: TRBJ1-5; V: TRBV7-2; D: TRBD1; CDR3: ASSPLPGQGAGFQPQH
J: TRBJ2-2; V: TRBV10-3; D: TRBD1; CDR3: AISEAGGASGELF
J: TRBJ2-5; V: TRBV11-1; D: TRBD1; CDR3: ASSPPFSGGKETQY
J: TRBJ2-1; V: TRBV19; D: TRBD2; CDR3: ASRRTSGSNEQF
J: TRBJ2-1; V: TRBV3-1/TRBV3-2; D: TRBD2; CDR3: ASSQEGLAEVYNEQF
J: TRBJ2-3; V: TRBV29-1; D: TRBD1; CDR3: SVGRQGGDTQY
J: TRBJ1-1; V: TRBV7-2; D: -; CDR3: ASSLVRATEAF
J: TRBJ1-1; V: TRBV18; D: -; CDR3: ASSPTGRNTEAF
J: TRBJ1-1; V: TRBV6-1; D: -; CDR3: ASSEVTRPGDTEAF
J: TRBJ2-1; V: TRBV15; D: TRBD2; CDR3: ATSRGLGTSSNEQF
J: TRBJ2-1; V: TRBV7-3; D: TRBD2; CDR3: ASSLQGGTTQFYEQF
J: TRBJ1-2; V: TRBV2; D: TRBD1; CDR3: ATGQGNYGYT
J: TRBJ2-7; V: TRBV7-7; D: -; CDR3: ASSSNLQGKQY
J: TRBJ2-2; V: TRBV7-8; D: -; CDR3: ASSLAPRGPTGELF
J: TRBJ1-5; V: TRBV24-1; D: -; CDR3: ATVGQGNQPQH
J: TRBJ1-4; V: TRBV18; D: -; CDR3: ASSLRKGTDEKLF
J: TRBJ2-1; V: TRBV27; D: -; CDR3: ASSSPSQGGKNEQF
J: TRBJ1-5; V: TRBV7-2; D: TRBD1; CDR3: ASSPMDRVNQPQH
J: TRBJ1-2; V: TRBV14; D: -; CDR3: ASSQVTGANYGYT
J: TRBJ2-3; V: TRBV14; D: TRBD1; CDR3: ASSPGQGPDTQY
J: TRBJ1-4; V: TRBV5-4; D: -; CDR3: ASSQDPGSTNEKLF
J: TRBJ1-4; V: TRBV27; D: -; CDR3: ASSYRGRGMEKLF
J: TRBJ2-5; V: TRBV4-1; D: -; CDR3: ASSQETRGRIQETQY
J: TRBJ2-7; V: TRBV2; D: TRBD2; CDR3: ASSAGLAASEQY
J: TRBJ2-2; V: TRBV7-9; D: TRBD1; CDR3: ASSSYGQGSRIGELF
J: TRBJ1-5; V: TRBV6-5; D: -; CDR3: ASRLSYRENQPQH
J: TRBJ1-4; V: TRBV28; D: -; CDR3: ASSFEGTGEKLF
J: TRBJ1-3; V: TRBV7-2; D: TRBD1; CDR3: ASSPRTGAYSGNTIY